One sample yielded the 19 T cell receptor beta chains listed below, sequenced in a study of immune cell composition in non-small cell lung cancer. Some clones are missing from TCRdb's copy, which holds only in-frame ones; the method was immunoSEQ multiplex PCR. The data show several thousand clones, with under 80% seen just once and more than 9.5% held by the top ten. The sequenced sample consisted of lung tumor tissue. These receptors were collected from a human donor with non-small cell lung cancer.

This chain joins TRBV29-1 and TRBJ2-1; 9 positions match TRBD2. The V and J ends lost 6 bases and 6 bases, in that order; junction bases with no gene match: 9. Germline CDR1 SQVTM, CDR2 ANQGSEA. The length of the CDR3 is 14 residues. CDR3 DNA: TGCAGCGTGGGAGGGACTAGCCGTTTCAATGAGCAGTTCTTC. Translating gives CSVGGTSRFNEQFF.

The DNA of the CDR3 is TGTGCCAGCAGCTTAAGAAGACAGGGGGCTGACGGGGAGCTGTTTTTT. This gives the protein CASSLRRQGADGELFF. The V gene is TRBV7-2, the J gene TRBJ2-2; the match to TRBD1 covers 10 bases. The CDR3 length is 16 residues. CDR1 and CDR2 (germline): SGHTA, FQGNSA. The V gene end was trimmed by 2 bases and the J gene end by 7 bases; junction bases not matched to a gene: 7.

This CDR3 is CASSTAGGPIRAFF. The CDR3, as DNA: TGTGCCAGCAGCACTGCAGGGGGTCCGATAAGGGCTTTCTTT. The chain couples TRBV28 to TRBJ1-1; 7 positions agree with TRBD1. Germline CDR1 MDHEN, CDR2 SYDVKM. J lost 11 bases, V lost 6 bases, and 15 bases had no gene match. The CDR3 is made up of 14 amino acids.

V is TRBV10-3 and J is TRBJ1-5; D is ambiguous. V was shortened by 0 bases and J by 3 bases, with 9 bases between the two germline ends. The length of the CDR3 is 15 residues. Germline V gene lookup returns CDR1 ENHRY and CDR2 SYGVKD. Here the CDR3 DNA reads TGTGCCATCAGTGAGTCGGTCCGGGTCAATCAGCCCCAGCATTTT. Its protein product is CAISESVRVNQPQHF.

This clone was observed a single time. The V gene is TRBV13, the J gene TRBJ2-7; no clear D. The germline V gene has CDR1 PRHDT and CDR2 FYEKMQ (reference sequence). Trimming removed 4 bases from V and 0 bases from J, with 10 bases in between. This CDR3 spans 14 amino acids. The CDR3 protein is CASSSRRGSYEQYF. The CDR3 DNA follows: TGTGCCAGCAGCTCCCGACGAGGCTCCTACGAGCAGTACTTC.

The J gene is TRBJ2-1, the V gene TRBV9, with TRBD1 identical over 8 bases. The CDR3 consists of 15 residues. The junction had 7 bases not matched to a gene; V was cut back by 4 bases and J by 4 bases. Germline lookup yields CDR1 SGDLS and CDR2 YYNGEE. The DNA of the CDR3 is TGTGCCAGCAGCCCCCGACAGGGGTCTTACAATGAGCAGTTCTTC. Its protein is CASSPRQGSYNEQFF.

The chain joins TRBV30 to TRBJ2-5; tentative D call: TRBD1 (6 bases). The CDR3 extends over 14 amino acids. Germline values: CDR1 GTSNPN, CDR2 SVGIG (reference sequence). The V end was cut by 4 bases, the J end by 1 base, with 13 bases between. The CDR3 loop is CAWIKQGIQETQYF. In DNA form, the CDR3 reads TGTGCCTGGATTAAACAGGGAATCCAAGAGACCCAGTACTTC.

The chain couples TRBV19 to TRBJ2-5, with D perhaps matching TRBD1 (5 bases). Trimming shortened V by 5 bases and J by 0 bases, and 16 bases separated the two germline ends. This CDR3 is built from 16 residues. The germline CDR1 and CDR2 sequences are LNHDA and SQIVND (reference sequence). Here the CDR3 DNA reads TGTGCCAGTAGTGTACTCCCTCAGGGATACCAAGAGACCCAGTACTTC. Its translation is CASSVLPQGYQETQYF.

CDR3 coding DNA: TGTGCCAGCAGCCCAGGGAATGACGAGCAGTACTTC. Translating gives CASSPGNDEQYF. J is TRBJ2-7 and V is TRBV21-1; TRBD1 is the table's D call and was not checked against the DNA. TRBV21-1 counts as a pseudogene. This CDR3 is 12 amino acids long.

The chain employs TRBV7-2 and TRBJ1-2, with D tentatively TRBD1 (5 bases). CDR1 and CDR2 (germline): SGHTA, FQGNSA. V dropped 0 bases and J dropped 4 bases, with 12 bases sitting between them. This CDR3 contains 15 residues. The CDR3 region has the DNA TGTGCCAGCAGCTTAGCGGGGCGCTTGGCCTATGGCTACACCTTC. It encodes CASSLAGRLAYGYTF.

V usage is TRBV19 and J usage is TRBJ1-3; a weak D match, TRBD1 (5 bases). The V end lost 6 bases, the J end lost 4 bases, and 16 bases lay between the germline ends. The CDR3 is made up of 15 amino acids. Germline values: CDR1 LNHDA, CDR2 SQIVND (reference sequence). Written as DNA, the CDR3 is TGTGCCAGTAGCCTACTACAGGATCTAGGAAACACCATATATTTT. It codes for CASSLLQDLGNTIYF.

The chain combines TRBV18 with TRBJ2-1; D might be TRBD1 (6 bases). V was clipped by 6 bases and J by 7 bases, with 13 bases between them. CDR3 size: 13 residues. CDR1 and CDR2 (germline): KGHSH, LQKENI. CDR3 in DNA: TGTGCCAGCTCCCAGGACAGAAGGAATGAGCAGTTCTTC. This encodes CASSQDRRNEQFF.

This chain uses TRBV7-9 with TRBJ2-5; TRBD2 matches 11 bases. J lost 5 bases, V lost 3 bases, and 5 bases had no gene match. This CDR3 spans 15 amino acids. Germline CDR1 and CDR2: SEHNR and FQNEAQ (reference sequence). The CDR3 region has the DNA TGTGCCAGCAGCTTGGGGACTAGCGGACCTGAGACCCAGTACTTC. Its translation is CASSLGTSGPETQYF. The whole variable domain, remainder taken from reference TRBV7-9 and TRBJ2-5, is DTGVSQNPRHKITKRGQNVTFRCDPISEHNRLYWYRQTLGQGPEFLTYFQNEAQLEKSRLLSDRFSAERPKGSFSTLEIQRTEQGDSAMYLCASSLGTSGPETQYFGPGTRLLVL.

The chain couples TRBV28 to TRBJ1-4; TRBD1 might be the D (5 bases). The CDR3 spans 14 residues. Germline CDR1 reads MDHEN; CDR2 reads SYDVKM. Trimming took off 3 bases at V and 8 bases at J, with 13 bases between the two ends. The CDR3 here is CASSFPGREEKLFF. In DNA form, the CDR3 reads TGTGCCAGCAGTTTCCCAGGGAGGGAAGAAAAACTGTTTTTT.

This clone was seen a single time. The rearrangement uses TRBV19 and TRBJ2-1, with 10 bases aligning to TRBD2. The CDR3 runs 15 residues. The V and J ends lost 2 bases and 7 bases, in that order; junction bases with no gene match: 5. Germline loops: CDR1 LNHDA, CDR2 SQIVND (reference sequence). In DNA, the CDR3 is TGTGCCAGTAGTATAAGGACTAGCGGTCTTAATGAGCAGTTCTTC. It specifies CASSIRTSGLNEQFF.

The chain uses TRBV14 and TRBJ1-5; 7 bases fit TRBD1. This CDR3 comprises 14 residues. V shed 4 bases and J 3 bases; nucleotides not matched to a gene: 3. Germline V gene lookup returns CDR1 SGHDN and CDR2 FVKESK. CDR3 nucleotides: TGTGCCAGCAGCCCGACAGGGCCCAATCAGCCCCAGCATTTT. It codes for CASSPTGPNQPQHF.

As to this clone: The junction departs from the called germline gene at one end, perhaps through a read error. This chain connects TRBV7-7 to TRBJ2-1, with 11 positions matching TRBD2. CDR3 size: 13 residues. Germline assignment: CDR1 SSHAT and CDR2 FNYEAQ (reference sequence). CDR3 region: CASMRLAGNEQFF. The DNA for the CDR3 is TGTGCTAGCATGAGACTAGCGGGAAATGAGCAGTTCTTC.

The chain links TRBV28 to TRBJ1-3; 8 positions agree with TRBD1. The CDR3 spans 15 residues. V shed 2 bases, J shed 4 bases, and the junction held 4 bases outside the gene matches. CDR1 and CDR2 (germline): MDHEN, SYDVKM. CDR3 residues: CASSLAGTGGNTIYF. CDR3 bases: TGTGCCAGCAGTTTAGCCGGGACAGGCGGAAACACCATATATTTT. The variable domain in full, with the rest retrieved from reference TRBV28 and TRBJ1-3, is DVKVTQSSRYLVKRTGEKVFLECVQDMDHENMFWYRQDPGLGLRLIYFSYDVKMKEKGDIPEGYSVSREKKERFSLILESASTNQTSMYLCASSLAGTGGNTIYFGEGSWLTVV.

CDR3 coding DNA: TGTGCCAGCTCACCACTGACAGGGGCGGGCAATGAGCAGTTCTTC. Its translation: CASSPLTGAGNEQFF. V is TRBV18 and J is TRBJ2-1; TRBD1 aligns across 8 bases. CDR3 length: 15 residues. Germline assignment: CDR1 KGHSH and CDR2 LQKENI. V gave up 1 base and J gave up 6 bases; unmatched junction bases: 5.